The T cell receptor (beta chain) described here comes from a study of cytomegalovirus exposure and HLA in healthy donors. The study ran its PCR with 60 Vbeta and 13 Jbeta primers. Using immunoSEQ multiplex PCR, the repertoire was profiled, and TCRdb retains in-frame clones only, with some absent. This table has roughly 120,000 clones, 75% to 85% appearing once. The germline V gene has CDR1 SGDLS and CDR2 YYNGEE. J lost 6 bases, V lost 3 bases, and 9 bases had no gene match. The CDR3 consists of 16 residues. The source material was PBMCs. The sequence was obtained from a man aged 40-50 years in good health and CMV-seronegative. The chain has TRBV9 and TRBJ2-1; the match to TRBD2 covers 10 bases. In DNA, the CDR3 is TGTGCCAGCAGCGCATCTCTAGCGGGGGAACCCAATGAGCAGTTCTTC. Residues: CASSASLAGEPNEQFF.